Following are 27 T cell receptor beta chains from one sample sequenced in a study of blood T cell repertoires in COVID-19. Sequencing used immunoSEQ multiplex PCR; TCRdb keeps in-frame clones, though not all of them. The sample lists a few hundred thousand clones; 81% were seen once. Sequenced sample: peripheral blood. The receptors were sampled from a human donor with acute or convalescent COVID-19. The donor label of this sample is uncertain.

The rearrangement joins TRBV12-3 or TRBV12-4 to TRBJ1-6; TRBD1 agrees at 10 bases. The junction had 2 bases not matched to a gene; V was cut back by 6 bases and J by 9 bases. The length of the CDR3 is 13 residues. This CDR3 is CASRRDRGSPLHF. CDR3 DNA: TGTGCCAGCAGGAGGGACAGGGGTTCACCCCTCCACTTT.

The gene calls are TRBV6-5 and TRBJ1-6; the D gene is possibly TRBD1 (6 bases). Trimming left V 7 bases short and J 6 bases short, with 13 bases between. Per germline, CDR1 MNHEY and CDR2 SVGAGI. The CDR3 has 14 residues. The CDR3: CASTRQAPNSPLHF. In DNA form, the CDR3 reads TGTGCCAGCACTCGACAGGCACCTAATTCACCCCTCCACTTT.

This clone was counted many times. The genes are TRBV6-1 and TRBJ2-1, with TRBD2 matching over 9 bases. V shed 4 bases, J shed 8 bases, and the junction held 9 bases outside the gene matches. Germline lookup yields CDR1 MNHNS and CDR2 SASEGT. The CDR3 consists of 15 residues. The CDR3 DNA reads as TGTGCCAGCAGTGTAGCTAGCGGGGACCGCGATGAGCAGTTCTTC. Residues: CASSVASGDRDEQFF.

The chain uses TRBV19 and TRBJ1-2; 7 bases fit TRBD1. The V and J ends lost 9 bases and 4 bases, in that order; junction bases with no gene match: 5. The CDR3 totals 12 residues. Germline V gene sequence: CDR1 LNHDA, CDR2 SQIVND (reference sequence). The CDR3 DNA reads TGTGCCAGCGTCGGGACAGTCTATGGCTACACCTTC. Translating gives CASVGTVYGYTF. The full variable domain, in which reference TRBV19 and TRBJ1-2 provide the parts outside the CDR3, is DGGITQSPKYLFRKEGQNVTLSCEQNLNHDAMYWYRQDPGQGLRLIYYSQIVNDFQKGDIAEGYSVSREKKESFPLTVTSAQKNPTAFYLCASVGTVYGYTFGSGTRLTVV.

This chain joins TRBV7-9 and TRBJ1-2; 11 positions match TRBD1. Germline V CDR1 and CDR2: SEHNR, FQNEAQ (reference sequence). J gave up 4 bases and V 6 bases, and 10 bases lay outside the gene matches. There are 16 residues in the CDR3. CDR3 DNA sequence: TGTGCCAGCAGTCTACGAAGGACAGGGGGCCTCTATGGCTACACCTTC. It translates to CASSLRRTGGLYGYTF.

About this clone: The sample carries other DNA sequences with the same CDR3. The chain links TRBV18 to TRBJ1-2; TRBD1 aligns across 8 bases. The V gene end was trimmed by 2 bases and the J gene end by 6 bases; junction bases not matched to a gene: 2. Germline V lookup: CDR1 KGHSH, CDR2 LQKENI. This CDR3 region has 13 residues. CDR3 loop: CASSPDRGNGYTF. In nucleotides, the CDR3 is TGTGCCAGCTCACCAGACAGGGGAAATGGCTACACCTTC.

This chain joins TRBV30 and TRBJ1-6, with a possible D match to TRBD1 (5 bases). CDR3 length equals 14 residues. V lost 1 base and J 7 bases, leaving 11 bases between the germline ends. CDR1 is GTSNPN and CDR2 is SVGIG in the germline V gene (reference sequence). The DNA for the CDR3 is TGTGCCTGGAGTGGGTCAGGGAGGAATTCACCCCTCCACTTT. Its translation: CAWSGSGRNSPLHF.

V gene TRBV4-2 combines with J gene TRBJ2-1, with 8 bases matching TRBD1. Per the germline V gene, CDR1 is LGHNA and CDR2 is YNFKEQ. Trimming cost V 4 bases and J 3 bases; bases outside gene matches: 14. This CDR3 comprises 18 residues. The DNA of the CDR3 is TGTGCCAGCAGCCGCCTCGGCACGAGGACAGGGAACTACAATGAGCAGTTCTTC. Encoded protein: CASSRLGTRTGNYNEQFF.

The chain joins TRBV7-2 to TRBJ2-3, with 7 positions matching TRBD2. Per germline, CDR1 SGHTA and CDR2 FQGNSA. This CDR3 is 16 amino acids long. J lost 5 bases, V lost 4 bases, and 12 bases had no gene match. The CDR3 DNA sequence: TGTGCCAGCAGCTCCCAAGCGGGAACAAAGTTAGATACGCAGTATTTT. This encodes CASSSQAGTKLDTQYF.

The CDR3 here is CASSFGLAGGNEQFF. The DNA of the CDR3 is TGTGCCAGCAGCTTCGGACTAGCGGGGGGGAATGAGCAGTTCTTC. The chain has TRBV7-2 and TRBJ2-1; 15 bases are a match to TRBD2. The CDR3 spans 15 residues. CDR1 and CDR2 from the germline V gene are SGHTA and FQGNSA. The trim removed 3 bases at V and 7 bases at J, leaving 1 base unmatched.

The gene calls are TRBV19 and TRBJ2-3; D is uncertain. The CDR3 is 14 amino acids. Germline-derived CDR1 and CDR2 are LNHDA and SQIVND (reference sequence). V was shortened by 1 base and J by 2 bases, with 7 bases between the two germline ends. CDR3 residues: CASSIARNTDTQYF. In nucleotides, the CDR3 is TGTGCCAGTAGTATAGCCCGTAACACAGATACGCAGTATTTT. Looking up the rest from reference TRBV19 and TRBJ2-3 gives the full variable domain: DGGITQSPKYLFRKEGQNVTLSCEQNLNHDAMYWYRQDPGQGLRLIYYSQIVNDFQKGDIAEGYSVSREKKESFPLTVTSAQKNPTAFYLCASSIARNTDTQYFGPGTRLTVL.

The rearrangement uses TRBV6-1 and TRBJ1-2; TRBD1 is a possible D gene (6 bases). The CDR3 runs to 14 residues. Trimming shortened V by 0 bases and J by 6 bases, and 11 bases separated the two germline ends. Germline V lookup: CDR1 MNHNS, CDR2 SASEGT. CDR3 in DNA: TGTGCCAGCAGTGAAGCGGGGGGGCGGCATGGCTACACCTTC. Residues: CASSEAGGRHGYTF.

The chain has TRBV6-5 and TRBJ2-7, with TRBD1 matching over 10 bases. Germline CDR1 reads MNHEY; CDR2 reads SVGAGI. CDR3 size: 15 residues. V lost 5 bases to trimming and J lost 2 bases; unmatched junction nucleotides: 6. The DNA of the CDR3 is TGTGCCAGCAGTCTCCGGGACAGGGGTCCCTACGAGCAGTACTTC. Translated: CASSLRDRGPYEQYF.

The chain recombines TRBV5-5 with TRBJ2-1; 7 bases are shared with TRBD1. J gave up 0 bases and V 5 bases, and 5 bases lay outside the gene matches. The V gene's germline CDR1 is SGHKS and CDR2 YYEKEE (reference sequence). The CDR3 totals 15 residues. CDR3 nucleotides: TGTGCCAGCAGTTCGACAGGGAGCTCCTACAATGAGCAGTTCTTC. Translation: CASSSTGSSYNEQFF.

In DNA, the CDR3 is TGTGCCAGCATGGGAGTAGGCTACACCTTC. Residues: CASMGVGYTF. J is TRBJ1-2 and V is TRBV2, with D hard to call. This CDR3 is built from 10 residues. Germline CDR1 is SNHLY and CDR2 is FYNNEI. Trimming left V 7 bases short and J 8 bases short, with 8 bases between.

The chain combines TRBV3-1 (or the pseudogene TRBV3-2) with TRBJ2-5; the match to TRBD2 covers 9 bases. J gave up 5 bases and V 4 bases, and 8 bases lay outside the gene matches. The CDR3 runs to 15 residues. CDR1 and CDR2 from the germline V gene are LGHDT and YNNKEL (reference sequence). The CDR3 coding sequence is TGTGCCAGCAGCCCCCTATTAGCGGGAGTCGAGACCCAGTACTTC. Translated, it gives CASSPLLAGVETQYF.

This clone was counted a few times. The chain employs TRBV19 and TRBJ2-2, with 7 bases identical to TRBD1. The V segment lost 2 bases and the J segment 4 bases; nucleotides outside the gene matches: 4. CDR1 and CDR2 from the germline V gene are LNHDA and SQIVND (reference sequence). This CDR3 contains 15 residues. CDR3 region: CASSITGAGTGELFF. For the CDR3, the DNA is TGTGCCAGTAGTATAACAGGGGCAGGCACCGGGGAGCTGTTTTTT.

This chain joins TRBV6-2 or TRBV6-3 and TRBJ2-6; 7 nucleotides line up with TRBD1. Germline-derived CDR1 and CDR2 are MNHEY and SVGEGT. V shed 0 bases, J shed 1 base, and the junction held 6 bases outside the gene matches. This CDR3 is 18 amino acids long. CDR3 loop: CASSYSRTGPSGANVLTF. CDR3 coding DNA: TGTGCCAGCAGTTACTCGAGGACAGGCCCTTCTGGGGCCAACGTCCTGACTTTC.

This clone has just a few counts. V gene TRBV6-2 or TRBV6-3 combines with J gene TRBJ1-5, with D tentatively TRBD1 (6 bases). This CDR3 has 12 residues. The ends were cut back, 0 bases at V and 11 bases at J, with 8 bases in the middle. Germline V gene data show CDR1 as MNHEY and CDR2 as SVGEGT. CDR3 sequence (DNA): TGTGCCAGCAGTTACTCGGCAGGGGCCCAGCATTTT. Protein product: CASSYSAGAQHF.

This chain uses TRBV6-5 with TRBJ2-5; 11 bases agree with TRBD2. Germline V CDR1 and CDR2: MNHEY, SVGAGI. The V and J ends lost 6 bases and 5 bases, in that order; junction bases with no gene match: 8. The CDR3 spans 15 residues. The CDR3 DNA is TGTGCCAGCAGACTAGCGGGGGATCCGCGGGAGACCCAGTACTTC. Protein product: CASRLAGDPRETQYF.

The chain uses TRBV9 and TRBJ2-7, with D possibly being TRBD2 (6 bases). Germline V gene sequence: CDR1 SGDLS, CDR2 YYNGEE. The CDR3 contains 15 residues. With 0 bases removed from V and 4 bases from J, the gap between germline ends came to 14 bases. CDR3: CASSVGSGSGYEQYF. In DNA form, the CDR3 reads TGTGCCAGCAGCGTAGGCTCCGGGAGCGGGTACGAGCAGTACTTC.

This clone appeared a few times. The J gene is TRBJ1-3, the V gene TRBV18; 8 positions agree with TRBD1. V was pared by 4 bases and J by 1 base, with 3 bases of the junction left unmatched. The CDR3 has 15 amino acids. CDR1 KGHSH and CDR2 LQKENI come from the germline V gene. CDR3 coding DNA: TGTGCCAGCTCACAAAGACAGGGGTCTGGAAACACCATATATTTT. As protein: CASSQRQGSGNTIYF.

CDR3 in amino acids: CASRSPGGAGDTQYF. The CDR3 nucleotides read TGTGCCAGCAGGTCGCCAGGGGGCGCGGGAGATACGCAGTATTTT. This chain connects TRBV6-5 to TRBJ2-3; 8 positions match TRBD1. Germline V gene lookup returns CDR1 MNHEY and CDR2 SVGAGI. V lost 6 bases, J lost 5 bases, and 10 bases stayed unmatched. There are 15 residues in the CDR3.

The genes are TRBV6-5 and TRBJ2-3, with 8 bases aligning to TRBD2. After removal of 2 bases from V and 4 bases from J, the junction contained 8 bases not matched to a gene. Germline assignment: CDR1 MNHEY and CDR2 SVGAGI. The CDR3 runs 16 residues. The CDR3 is CASSYGGGGTADTQYF. The CDR3 DNA reads TGTGCCAGCAGTTACGGAGGCGGGGGGACCGCAGATACGCAGTATTTT.

This chain joins TRBV10-3 and TRBJ2-3; TRBD2 aligns across 8 bases. Germline CDR1 ENHRY, CDR2 SYGVKD. There are 14 residues in the CDR3. The J segment lost 4 bases and the V segment lost 5 bases, leaving 5 bases of the junction unmatched. CDR3: CAISSGGGADTQYF. CDR3 DNA: TGTGCCATCAGTAGCGGGGGTGGTGCAGATACGCAGTATTTT.

This clone was picked up a small number of times. The CDR3 region is CASSQRQGLFGYTF. The CDR3 coding sequence is TGTGCCAGCAGCCAGAGACAGGGATTGTTTGGCTACACCTTC. This chain uses TRBV7-9 with TRBJ1-2; 7 bases map to TRBD1. CDR1 and CDR2 from the germline V gene are SEHNR and FQNEAQ (reference sequence). With 5 bases clipped from V and 7 bases from J, the junction kept 10 bases outside the gene matches. The CDR3 extends over 14 amino acids.

The chain is built from TRBV5-8 and TRBJ2-7, with 7 bases that match TRBD1. The V segment lost 0 bases and the J segment 0 bases; nucleotides outside the gene matches: 9. Germline V gives CDR1 SGHTS, CDR2 YDEGEE. The CDR3 spans 17 residues. CDR3 sequence: CASSLGIGTVTSYEQYF. DNA for the CDR3: TGTGCCAGCAGCTTGGGGATCGGGACAGTTACCTCCTACGAGCAGTACTTC.